One and the same sample provided the 21 T cell receptor beta chains below, sequenced in a study of T-cell reconstitution after alpha-beta-depleted transplantation in children. TCRbeta library preparation incorporated unique molecular identifiers. TCRdb used MiXCR to reprocess the PCR reads, holding one entry per CDR3 protein. The table includes under 450,000 distinct CDR3 sequences, around 15% detected once. The specimen comprised PBMCs, mostly from graft donor cells, sampled 360 days after TCRalphabeta/CD19-depleted stem cell transplant. The receptors here all came from a boy under three years old who had a stem cell transplant for Wiskott-Aldrich syndrome, so the T cells may come from the graft donor.

A note on this clonotype: Since a much larger clone is just one base distant, this may be a read error. The rearrangement joins TRBV4-1 to TRBJ2-3, with D perhaps TRBD1 (6 bases). The CDR3 is 14 amino acids. Trimming stripped 0 bases from V and 4 bases from J, with 8 bases between. Germline V gene sequence: CDR1 MGHRA, CDR2 YSYEKL. The CDR3 protein is CASSQDPGADTQYF. CDR3 coding DNA: TGCGCCAGCAGCCAAGACCCAGGGGCAGATACGCAGTATTTT.

This clonotype was seen repeatedly, ten times or more. The chain combines TRBV11-2 with TRBJ2-1; 7 positions match TRBD2. Trimming at V came to 3 bases and at J to 0 bases, leaving 5 bases not matched to a gene. This CDR3 is built from 16 residues. The V gene's germline CDR1 is SGHAT and CDR2 FQNNGV. DNA of the CDR3: TGTGCCAGCAGCTTTAGCGGGCCTAGCTCCTACAATGAGCAGTTCTTC. It codes for CASSFSGPSSYNEQFF.

This clonotype was detected only a few times. The chain combines TRBV7-9 with TRBJ2-7; D could derive from TRBD1 or TRBD2 (5 bases each). Germline CDR1 SEHNR, CDR2 FQNEAQ (reference sequence). This CDR3 has 15 residues. V dropped 4 bases and J dropped 2 bases, with 15 bases sitting between them. As DNA, the CDR3 is TGTGCCAGCAGCTCAACGGGACGTATAGCCTACGAGCAGTACTTC. Translating it yields CASSSTGRIAYEQYF.

The sample holds a few counts of this clonotype. This chain links TRBV11-2 with TRBJ2-7; no clear D. The CDR3 has 15 amino acids. V shed 3 bases and J shed 0 bases, with 12 bases lying between them. Germline CDR1 is SGHAT and CDR2 is FQNNGV. As DNA, the CDR3 is TGTGCCAGCAGCTTTAAGGCTCTTAGCTCCTACGAGCAGTACTTC. Translation: CASSFKALSSYEQYF.

The rearrangement joins TRBV16 to TRBJ2-7; TRBD2 aligns across 10 bases. The CDR3 length is 18 residues. The V and J ends lost 3 bases and 5 bases, in that order; junction bases with no gene match: 16. In germline, CDR1 is KGHSY, CDR2 FQNENV. Here the CDR3 reads CASSHLQGVAGGPHEQYF. CDR3 DNA sequence: TGTGCCAGCAGCCATCTACAGGGGGTAGCGGGAGGCCCCCACGAGCAGTACTTC.

This clonotype was counted a few times. The genes are TRBV4-1 and TRBJ2-2; no clear D gene. The length of the CDR3 is 12 residues. Germline-derived CDR1 and CDR2 are MGHRA and YSYEKL. The V end was cut by 0 bases, the J end by 6 bases, with 2 bases between. For the CDR3, the DNA is TGCGCCAGCAGCCAAGAGGCCGGGGAGCTGTTTTTT. Translating gives CASSQEAGELFF.

In its sample, this clonotype was seen a few times. The junction departs from germline at one end; a sequencing error may be responsible. The CDR3 is CASSTRDREDF. The CDR3 region has the DNA TGTGCCAGCAGCACGAGGGACAGAGAGGACTTC. The J gene is TRBJ2-7, the V gene TRBV28, with 7 bases lining up with TRBD1. Looked up from germline, CDR1 is MDHEN and CDR2 is SYDVKM. There are 11 residues in the CDR3.

Only a few counts were recorded for this clonotype. The gene calls are TRBV20-1 and TRBJ2-5, with 9 bases aligning to TRBD2. CDR1 is DFQATT and CDR2 is SNEGSKA in the germline V gene (reference sequence). The CDR3 spans 14 residues. V trimming: 2 bases; J trimming: 5 bases; junction bases outside the gene matches: 6. The CDR3 DNA sequence: TGCAGTGCTAGAATTAGCGGGAGTAGGGAGACCCAGTACTTC. Its protein product is CSARISGSRETQYF.

This clonotype was detected only a few times. The chain carries TRBV5-1 and TRBJ2-5; 7 nucleotides agree with TRBD2. Germline assignment: CDR1 SGHRS and CDR2 YFSETQ. The V segment lost 4 bases and the J segment 2 bases; nucleotides outside the gene matches: 14. This CDR3 is built from 17 residues. The CDR3 sequence is CASSHYRNRDYQETQYF. The CDR3, as DNA: TGCGCCAGCAGCCACTACAGGAACCGGGACTATCAAGAGACCCAGTACTTC.

This clonotype was recorded a few times. The chain is built from TRBV6-5 and TRBJ1-6, with D possibly matching TRBD1 (5 bases). Between the trimmed V and J ends, which lost 2 bases and 10 bases, there was a span of 12 bases. Germline V gene sequence: CDR1 MNHEY, CDR2 SVGAGI. The CDR3 consists of 14 residues. The CDR3 bases are TGTGCCAGCAGTTACGAGAGGGGAAGCTCACCCCTCCACTTT. Its translation is CASSYERGSSPLHF.

The chain carries TRBV5-1 and TRBJ1-2, with TRBD1 matching over 7 bases. Germline V gene data show CDR1 as SGHRS and CDR2 as YFSETQ. This CDR3 comprises 16 residues. After removal of 0 bases from V and 4 bases from J, the junction contained 9 bases not matched to a gene. CDR3 sequence: CASSLEGAGGGYGYTF. The CDR3 nucleotides are TGCGCCAGCAGCTTGGAAGGGGCAGGGGGTGGCTATGGCTACACCTTC.

V and J are TRBV12-3 or TRBV12-4 and TRBJ2-4; TRBD2 matches 13 bases. The CDR3 is 19 residues long. The V gene end was trimmed by 6 bases and the J gene end by 1 base; junction bases not matched to a gene: 12. The chain's CDR3 is CASRPGLAGSPLAKNIQYF. The CDR3 nucleotides are TGTGCCAGCAGACCGGGACTAGCGGGAAGCCCTCTGGCCAAAAACATTCAGTACTTC.

The V call is TRBV4-1, the J call TRBJ2-1; D is uncertain. This CDR3 has 12 amino acids. V lost 1 base to trimming and J lost 9 bases, with 7 bases between them. Germline CDR1 and CDR2: MGHRA and YSYEKL. The CDR3 region has the DNA TGCGCCAGCAGCCAAGGCGGTGTTGAGCAGTTCTTC. It yields the protein CASSQGGVEQFF.

This clonotype occurred a few times. This chain connects TRBV5-5 to TRBJ2-3; D gene ambiguous. There are 16 residues in the CDR3. The ends were cut back, 2 bases at V and 0 bases at J, with 13 bases in the middle. Germline assignment: CDR1 SGHKS and CDR2 YYEKEE (reference sequence). Here the CDR3 reads CASSLVSVGSTDTQYF. The CDR3 DNA sequence: TGTGCCAGCAGCTTAGTATCTGTCGGGAGCACAGATACGCAGTATTTT.

This clonotype was observed a few times. The chain links TRBV4-1 to TRBJ2-1; D is unclear. Germline values: CDR1 MGHRA, CDR2 YSYEKL. The CDR3 covers 14 residues. The V end lost 2 bases, the J end lost 5 bases, and 10 bases lay between the germline ends. CDR3 residues: CASSQTPSDNEQFF. CDR3 in DNA: TGCGCCAGCAGCCAAACCCCGTCGGACAATGAGCAGTTCTTC.

This chain links TRBV28 with TRBJ2-3; no clear D gene. The V and J ends lost 5 bases and 5 bases respectively, with 11 bases between them. This CDR3 is 13 amino acids long. CDR1 and CDR2 (germline): MDHEN, SYDVKM. The CDR3, as DNA: TGTGCCAGCAGTACCACCCAGCTAGATACGCAGTATTTT. Its translation is CASSTTQLDTQYF.

The J gene is TRBJ2-5, the V gene TRBV5-6; 9 nucleotides align to TRBD1. This CDR3 region has 13 residues. CDR1 and CDR2 from the germline V gene are SGHDT and YYEEEE. V lost 8 bases and J lost 5; bases outside the gene matches: 7. The CDR3, as DNA: TGTGCCAGGAGCCACGACAGGGGGGAGACCCAGTACTTC. This encodes CARSHDRGETQYF. Based on the CDR3 plus reference TRBV5-6 and TRBJ2-5, the full variable domain is DAGVTQSPTHLIKTRGQQVTLRCSPKSGHDTVSWYQQALGQGPQFIFQYYEEEERQRGNFPDRFSGHQFPNYSSELNVNALLLGDSALYLCARSHDRGETQYFGPGTRLLVL.

This chain uses TRBV20-1 with TRBJ1-6; D is unclear. The CDR3 has 14 amino acids. Germline lookup yields CDR1 DFQATT and CDR2 SNEGSKA (reference sequence). The V end was cut by 1 base, the J end by 6 bases, with 10 bases between. This CDR3 is CSARGVEINSPLHF. The CDR3 bases are TGCAGTGCTAGAGGAGTGGAGATTAATTCACCCCTCCACTTT.

This clonotype was observed a few times. The rearrangement uses TRBV9 and TRBJ2-7; a possible D gene is TRBD2 (5 bases). The CDR3 is 15 amino acids. Germline values: CDR1 SGDLS, CDR2 YYNGEE. Trimming pared 0 bases from V and 4 bases from J, leaving 14 bases between. The CDR3 protein is CASSVGPSPLYEQYF. Here the CDR3 DNA reads TGTGCCAGCAGCGTAGGACCTAGCCCCCTATACGAGCAGTACTTC.

V is TRBV20-1 and J is TRBJ2-7; 7 bases line up with TRBD1. The CDR3 has 12 amino acids. The germline V gene encodes CDR1 DFQATT and CDR2 SNEGSKA (reference sequence). Trimming took 8 bases from V and 5 from J; bases not matched to a gene: 9. For the CDR3, the DNA is TGCAGTACCCCCGGGACAGCGAACGAGCAGTACTTC. Translation gives CSTPGTANEQYF.

This clonotype was found a few times. The gene calls are TRBV5-1 and TRBJ2-2; D is unresolved. The CDR3 is made up of 18 amino acids. Trimming took off 0 bases at V and 0 bases at J, with 15 bases between the two ends. The germline gives CDR1 SGHRS, CDR2 YFSETQ. CDR3 nucleotide sequence: TGCGCCAGCAGCTTGGCCGCACAGCTCTACCCGAACACCGGGGAGCTGTTTTTT. As protein: CASSLAAQLYPNTGELFF.